A single sample is the source of the 25 T cell receptor beta chains below, sequenced in a study of blood T cell repertoires in COVID-19. The data were produced by immunoSEQ multiplex PCR, yet TCRdb's version contains in-frame clones alone and is incomplete. The data contain hundreds of thousands of clones, nearly 90% of them singletons. The sequenced sample consisted of peripheral blood. Receptors were obtained from a woman aged 40 to 50 with COVID-19, enrolled during active disease.

This clone was observed a single time. The CDR3 DNA is TGTGCCACCAGCACGAAACAGGGTTACTCTAATTCACCCCTCCACTTT. It specifies CATSTKQGYSNSPLHF. This chain connects TRBV15 to TRBJ1-6; TRBD1 might be the D (6 bases). CDR1 and CDR2 from the germline V gene are LNHNV and YYDKDF (reference sequence). V shed 4 bases and J shed 6 bases, with 16 bases lying between them. This CDR3 is 16 amino acids long.

This chain links TRBV6-6 with TRBJ1-5; D is perhaps TRBD1 (5 bases). The CDR3 is 14 residues long. Germline V gene lookup returns CDR1 MNHNY and CDR2 SVGAGI (reference sequence). The V end was cut by 6 bases, the J end by 7 bases, with 16 bases between. In DNA, the CDR3 is TGTGCCAGCAGCGCCGGCAGGGCGCGACAGCCCCAGCATTTT. It yields the protein CASSAGRARQPQHF.

V usage is TRBV7-2 and J usage is TRBJ2-3; D possibly corresponds to TRBD2 (6 bases). V was cut by 1 base and J by 10 bases, with 9 bases left in between. The length of the CDR3 is 12 residues. Germline V gene data show CDR1 as SGHTA and CDR2 as FQGNSA. The CDR3 DNA sequence: TGTGCCAGCAGCTTAGTGGGACTTTCGCAGTATTTT. Protein: CASSLVGLSQYF.

The chain employs TRBV7-2 and TRBJ2-1; D is possibly TRBD2 (6 bases). The V end lost 5 bases, the J end lost 8 bases, and 13 bases lay between the germline ends. Germline V gene data show CDR1 as SGHTA and CDR2 as FQGNSA. This CDR3 comprises 13 residues. CDR3 protein: CASSESWGDEQFF. CDR3 DNA sequence: TGTGCCAGCAGCGAGTCGTGGGGGGATGAGCAGTTCTTC.

The genes are TRBV10-2 and TRBJ2-2, with TRBD1 matching over 8 bases. The germline gives CDR1 WSHSY, CDR2 SAAADI. The CDR3 sequence is 15 residues long. V lost 8 bases, J lost 0 bases, and 5 bases stayed unmatched. The CDR3 protein is CASARTGSNTGELFF. CDR3 DNA: TGCGCCAGCGCCAGGACAGGGTCGAACACCGGGGAGCTGTTTTTT.

The J gene is TRBJ2-2, the V gene TRBV19, with 8 positions matching TRBD1. The junction had 6 bases not matched to a gene; V was cut back by 5 bases and J by 4 bases. Germline values: CDR1 LNHDA, CDR2 SQIVND (reference sequence). CDR3 length equals 15 residues. Here the CDR3 DNA reads TGTGCCAGTAGTTTCGCCGGGACAGGCACCGGGGAGCTGTTTTTT. Translating gives CASSFAGTGTGELFF. The whole variable domain, filled in from reference TRBV19 and TRBJ2-2, reads DGGITQSPKYLFRKEGQNVTLSCEQNLNHDAMYWYRQDPGQGLRLIYYSQIVNDFQKGDIAEGYSVSREKKESFPLTVTSAQKNPTAFYLCASSFAGTGTGELFFGEGSRLTVL.

The chain joins TRBV2 to TRBJ2-5, with TRBD2 matching over 10 bases. Germline values: CDR1 SNHLY, CDR2 FYNNEI. The V gene end was trimmed by 6 bases and the J gene end by 5 bases; junction bases not matched to a gene: 9. The CDR3 loop spans 15 amino acids. The CDR3 region is CASRPSGSQWETQYF. The CDR3 region has the DNA TGTGCCAGCAGGCCTAGCGGGAGTCAATGGGAGACCCAGTACTTC.

The V and J genes are TRBV6-2 or TRBV6-3 and TRBJ2-1, with D perhaps TRBD1 (5 bases). The CDR3 length is 15 residues. The V end was cut by 2 bases, the J end by 9 bases, with 17 bases between. The V gene's germline CDR1 is MNHEY and CDR2 SVGEGT. CDR3: CASSYGEGARPEQFF. The CDR3 bases are TGTGCCAGCAGTTACGGGGAAGGGGCACGCCCTGAGCAGTTCTTC.

The V and J genes are TRBV2 and TRBJ1-6; D call uncertain. This CDR3 comprises 16 residues. V was shortened by 1 base and J by 7 bases, with 14 bases between the two germline ends. Germline V gene data show CDR1 as SNHLY and CDR2 as FYNNEI. This chain's CDR3 is CASSEEAPGINSPLHF. DNA of the CDR3: TGTGCCAGCAGTGAAGAAGCACCGGGGATAAATTCACCCCTCCACTTT.

The table lists this clone with a count of one. J is TRBJ1-1 and V is TRBV6-1, with TRBD1 as a possible D gene (5 bases). The V gene lost 5 bases and the J gene lost 7 bases, with 14 bases spanning the gap. The CDR3 is made up of 13 amino acids. CDR1 MNHNS and CDR2 SASEGT come from the germline V gene. CDR3 bases: TGTGCCAGCAGTTTCCTCGGGGACTTTGAAGCTTTCTTT. Translated, it gives CASSFLGDFEAFF.

The chain employs TRBV18 and TRBJ2-7, with a tentative D call TRBD1 (5 bases). Germline V gene lookup returns CDR1 KGHSH and CDR2 LQKENI. CDR3 length equals 13 residues. V was shortened by 0 bases and J by 6 bases, with 9 bases between the two germline ends. The CDR3 spells CASSPPDIGEQYF. CDR3 DNA sequence: TGTGCCAGCTCACCACCGGACATCGGCGAGCAGTACTTC. The variable domain in full, with the rest retrieved from reference TRBV18 and TRBJ2-7, is NAGVMQNPRHLVRRRGQEARLRCSPMKGHSHVYWYRQLPEEGLKFMVYLQKENIIDESGMPKERFSAEFPKEGPSILRIQQVVRGDSAAYFCASSPPDIGEQYFGPGTRLTVT.

The chain combines TRBV6-5 with TRBJ2-1; D remains unclear. The CDR3 loop spans 12 amino acids. The germline V gene encodes CDR1 MNHEY and CDR2 SVGAGI. V was shortened by 6 bases and J by 3 bases, with 6 bases between the two germline ends. CDR3 bases: TGTGCCAGCAGCCCCGGCTACAATGAGCAGTTCTTC. It codes for CASSPGYNEQFF.

This clone was picked up a small number of times. The chain combines TRBV28 with TRBJ2-7; possibly TRBD1 for D (8 bases). Looked up from germline, CDR1 is MDHEN and CDR2 is SYDVKM. V was shortened by 4 bases and J by 6 bases, with 13 bases between the two germline ends. The CDR3 is 13 amino acids. CDR3 region: CASSWTGRGEQYF. The CDR3 DNA is TGTGCCAGCAGTTGGACAGGGAGGGGCGAGCAGTACTTC.

This clone was picked up a small number of times. This chain links TRBV10-3 with TRBJ2-5; 11 positions match TRBD1. The CDR3 runs 15 residues. CDR1 ENHRY and CDR2 SYGVKD come from the germline V gene. The junction had 6 bases not matched to a gene; V was cut back by 5 bases and J by 4 bases. CDR3 nucleotide sequence: TGTGCCATCAGTACGGACAGGGGGCGCTTAGAGACCCAGTACTTC. Its protein product is CAISTDRGRLETQYF.

V is TRBV5-8 and J is TRBJ2-3; D call uncertain. Trimming pared 4 bases from V and 2 bases from J, leaving 14 bases between. This CDR3 is 15 amino acids long. The germline V gene has CDR1 SGHTS and CDR2 YDEGEE. The CDR3 here is CASSRDTGYTDTQYF. In nucleotides, the CDR3 is TGTGCCAGCAGCCGTGATACCGGGTACACAGATACGCAGTATTTT.

CDR3 DNA: TGTGCCAGCAGTCCAGCTAACTATGGCTACACCTTC. Its translation is CASSPANYGYTF. This chain links TRBV6-2 or TRBV6-3 with TRBJ1-2; D remains ambiguous. V lost 5 bases, J lost 0 bases, and 4 bases lay in between. The CDR3 consists of 12 residues. Per the germline V gene, CDR1 is MNHEY and CDR2 is SVGEGT.

This chain joins TRBV19 and TRBJ1-4; D gene unclear. CDR3 length: 14 residues. Per germline, CDR1 LNHDA and CDR2 SQIVND (reference sequence). V gave up 3 bases and J gave up 5 bases, with 10 bases separating them. The CDR3 nucleotides read TGTGCCAGTAGTATTATTCGGGGAAATGAAAAACTGTTTTTT. Encoded protein: CASSIIRGNEKLFF.

The CDR3 here is CASSRGTGGAGNYGYTF. The CDR3 DNA reads TGTGCCAGCAGTCGAGGGACAGGGGGGGCGGGCAACTATGGCTACACCTTC. This sequence joins TRBV6-6 and TRBJ1-2, with 11 bases lining up with TRBD1. Looked up from germline, CDR1 is MNHNY and CDR2 is SVGAGI (reference sequence). CDR3 size: 17 residues. Trimming at V came to 5 bases and at J to 2 bases, leaving 10 bases not matched to a gene.

This chain joins TRBV18 and TRBJ2-7; 9 positions agree with TRBD1. The CDR3 has 15 amino acids. The ends lost 5 bases at V and 0 bases at J; junction bases unmatched: 5. Germline V gives CDR1 KGHSH, CDR2 LQKENI. CDR3 nucleotide sequence: TGTGCCAGCTCATACGGACAGGGGAGCTCCTACGAGCAGTACTTC. Translation gives CASSYGQGSSYEQYF.

The chain recombines TRBV27 with TRBJ2-1; the match to TRBD2 covers 9 bases. Per the germline V gene, CDR1 is MNHEY and CDR2 is SMNVEV (reference sequence). This CDR3 is built from 20 residues. Trimming removed 0 bases from V and 3 bases from J; junction bases left unmatched: 15. CDR3 nucleotide sequence: TGTGCCAGCAGTTTATCGCGGGCTCGCGGGGGGGGCGTTCTCTACAATGAGCAGTTCTTC. Translation: CASSLSRARGGGVLYNEQFF.

This clone was counted between two and nine times. The genes are TRBV30 and TRBJ2-7; 11 nucleotides align to TRBD2. V shed 3 bases, J shed 7 bases, and the junction held 5 bases outside the gene matches. Germline-derived CDR1 and CDR2 are GTSNPN and SVGIG (reference sequence). The CDR3 has 13 amino acids. For the CDR3, the DNA is TGTGCCTGGAGGGTAGCGGGAGGGCTGGAGCAGTACTTC. This gives the protein CAWRVAGGLEQYF.

The chain uses TRBV6-2 or TRBV6-3 and TRBJ1-5, with TRBD1 identical over 10 bases. The CDR3 consists of 18 residues. Trimming at V came to 0 bases and at J to 0 bases, leaving 5 bases not matched to a gene. Germline V gives CDR1 MNHEY, CDR2 SVGEGT. In DNA form, the CDR3 reads TGTGCCAGCAGTTACTCGATAGGGACAGGGGATAGCAATCAGCCCCAGCATTTT. Translation gives CASSYSIGTGDSNQPQHF.

The V call is TRBV6-6, the J call TRBJ1-2; TRBD1 might be the D (5 bases). Trimming cost V 2 bases and J 7 bases, with 14 bases left between them. The germline gives CDR1 MNHNY, CDR2 SVGAGI (reference sequence). The CDR3 spans 14 residues. The CDR3, as DNA: TGTGCCAGCAGTTACGAGGTGGGGCTGGGTGGCTACACCTTC. Its translation: CASSYEVGLGGYTF.

This chain connects TRBV5-4 to TRBJ1-4; D unclear. Germline V gene sequence: CDR1 SGHNT, CDR2 YYREEE (reference sequence). The germline V and J ends were trimmed by 3 bases and 3 bases, with 12 bases remaining between them. This CDR3 spans 15 amino acids. CDR3 bases: TGTGCCAGCAGCTCAGACACTTACGCTAATGAAAAACTGTTTTTT. It encodes CASSSDTYANEKLFF.

The chain couples TRBV19 to TRBJ1-5; possibly TRBD1 for D (6 bases). Germline V gene lookup returns CDR1 LNHDA and CDR2 SQIVND (reference sequence). The CDR3 sequence is 15 residues long. Trimming shortened V by 2 bases and J by 3 bases, and 11 bases separated the two germline ends. The CDR3 spells CASSISGVDNQPQHF. The DNA for the CDR3 is TGTGCCAGTAGTATATCAGGGGTCGACAATCAGCCCCAGCATTTT.